The 4 T cell receptor beta chains listed next were all sequenced from one sample in a study of blood T cell repertoires in COVID-19. Some clones are missing from TCRdb's copy, which holds only in-frame ones; the method was immunoSEQ multiplex PCR. The sample lists roughly 84,000 clones, around four fifths seen once, with under 20% in the top ten. Sequenced sample: peripheral blood. These receptors all come from an elderly man with active or convalescent COVID-19.

This chain links TRBV2 with TRBJ2-3; D is unresolved. This CDR3 region has 14 residues. Germline-derived CDR1 and CDR2 are SNHLY and FYNNEI. V was trimmed by 3 bases and J by 0 bases, leaving 7 bases between them. Here the CDR3 reads CASSEGSSTDTQYF. In nucleotides, the CDR3 is TGTGCCAGCAGTGAGGGCTCTAGCACAGATACGCAGTATTTT.

This clone came up once. This chain links TRBV29-1 with TRBJ1-1; maybe TRBD1 (6 bases). The CDR3 is 12 residues long. Between the trimmed V and J ends, which lost 8 bases and 0 bases, there was a span of 10 bases. Germline assignment: CDR1 SQVTM and CDR2 ANQGSEA. CDR3 nucleotides: TGCAGCTCAGGGGAAATGAACACTGAAGCTTTCTTT. This codes for CSSGEMNTEAFF.

The chain couples TRBV2 to TRBJ2-4; 10 bases match TRBD1. The CDR3 runs 16 residues. Germline trimming cut 3 bases from V and 7 bases from J; bases unmatched to any gene: 9. Germline V CDR1 and CDR2: SNHLY, FYNNEI. The CDR3 here is CASSDIGGTGANIQYF. CDR3 sequence (DNA): TGTGCCAGCAGTGATATTGGAGGGACAGGGGCGAACATTCAGTACTTC.

The rearrangement joins TRBV3-1 (or the pseudogene TRBV3-2) to TRBJ1-2, with 7 bases identical to TRBD1. The CDR3 covers 14 residues. The germline CDR1 and CDR2 sequences are LGHDT and YNNKEL (reference sequence). Unmatched junction bases numbered 6, after V lost 1 base and J lost 7 bases. CDR3 nucleotides: TGTGCCAGCAGCCAAGCAAGGGGGCTTGGTGGCTACACCTTC. As protein: CASSQARGLGGYTF.